This T cell receptor beta chain was captured in a study of human T cells and chemical hapten exposure. At the level of the study: Weekly administration of diphenylcyclopropenone to the scalp of patients continued throughout the approximately 25-week study. General observations from the study: Expanded TCR sets contained significantly more large CDR3 similarity clusters than controls. Higher patch test scores went with higher counts of PT1 expanded TCRs.

On this clonotype itself: Its target is not known.

V was shortened by 5 bases and J by 7 bases, with 14 bases between the two germline ends. The CDR3 has 13 residues. Germline V CDR1 and CDR2: MNHEY, SMNVEV (reference sequence). During construction of the library, unique molecular identifiers were attached to individual cDNA molecules for quantitative, reproducible TCR counting. TCRdb redid the calling of the RACE reads with MiXCR, one entry per CDR3 protein. Of 190,000 or so distinct CDR3 sequences listed, nearly 30% were seen once; the top ten hold 2.9%. This sample's time point: pre-sensitization, week 0. Treatment defined: therapeutic diphenylcyclopropenone sensitization with weekly scalp DPC.

The V call is TRBV27, the J call TRBJ1-1; D is possibly TRBD1 (6 bases). The sequencing used whole blood, collected in connection with sensitization to the hapten diphenylcyclopropenone (DPC). This clonotype was obtained from a woman aged 25 to 45 with alopecia areata. Some clones in this sample may be carry-over from other donors' samples. The CDR3 DNA sequence: TGTGCCAGCAGTCCCTACAGGGCCGGTGAAGCTTTCTTT. The encoded protein is CASSPYRAGEAFF.